This TCR beta chain derives from a study of Graves' ophthalmopathy and Graves' hyperthyroidism. Study-level points and caveats: Prediction of ophthalmopathy progression reached over 65% sensitivity and around 75% specificity.

Using RNA transcripts, the TCR beta CDR3 regions were amplified. Second-round multiplex PCR came after a first-round RT-PCR that employed HTBI primers. TCRdb reprocessed the multiplex PCR reads with MiXCR, giving one entry per CDR3 protein. Among about 400,000 distinct CDR3 sequences listed, 18% were seen once. Uncontrolled infections, other autoimmune diseases, pregnancy or lactation barred patients from enrollment. About 10 ml of fresh blood yielded the PBMCs by density gradient. This clonotype was recorded at least ten times. The antigen is undetermined. Germline lookup yields CDR1 SGHTA and CDR2 FQGNSA. The CDR3 length is 15 residues. With 3 bases clipped from V and 6 bases from J, the junction kept 0 bases outside the gene matches.

The receptor's source is a woman aged 18-29 years with Graves' ophthalmopathy. V gene TRBV7-2 combines with J gene TRBJ2-2; 14 nucleotides match TRBD2. The sample taken for sequencing was peripheral blood. In nucleotides, the CDR3 is TGTGCCAGCAGCTTGACTAGCGGGGGGGCCGGGGAGCTGTTTTTT. Its protein is CASSLTSGGAGELFF. The variable domain in full, with the rest retrieved from reference TRBV7-2 and TRBJ2-2, is GAGVSQSPSNKVTEKGKDVELRCDPISGHTALYWYRQSLGQGLEFLIYFQGNSAPDKSGLPSDRFSAERTGGSVSTLTIQRTQQEDSAVYLCASSLTSGGAGELFFGEGSRLTVL.